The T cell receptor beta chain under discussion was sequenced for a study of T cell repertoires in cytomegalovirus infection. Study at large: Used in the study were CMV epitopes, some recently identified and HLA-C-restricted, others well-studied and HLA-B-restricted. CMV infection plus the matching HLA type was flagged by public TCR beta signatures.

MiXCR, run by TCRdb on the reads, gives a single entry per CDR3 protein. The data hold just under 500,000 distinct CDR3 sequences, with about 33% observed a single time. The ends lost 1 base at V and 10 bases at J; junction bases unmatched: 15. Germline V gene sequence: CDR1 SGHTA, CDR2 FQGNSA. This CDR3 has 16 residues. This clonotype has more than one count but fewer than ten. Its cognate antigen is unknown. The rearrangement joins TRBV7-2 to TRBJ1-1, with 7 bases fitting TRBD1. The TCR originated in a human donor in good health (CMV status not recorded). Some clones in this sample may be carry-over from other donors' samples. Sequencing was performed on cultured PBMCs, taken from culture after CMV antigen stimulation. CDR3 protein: CASSLGVARGESGAFF. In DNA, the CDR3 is TGTGCCAGCAGCTTAGGGGTCGCCAGGGGGGAGTCTGGAGCTTTCTTT. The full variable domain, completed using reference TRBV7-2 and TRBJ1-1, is GAGVSQSPSNKVTEKGKDVELRCDPISGHTALYWYRQSLGQGLEFLIYFQGNSAPDKSGLPSDRFSAERTGGSVSTLTIQRTQQEDSAVYLCASSLGVARGESGAFFGQGTRLTVV.